This TCR beta chain was captured in a study of blood T cell repertoires in COVID-19 (TCRdb year 2020). Notes on the research overall: The collaborator samples originated in the United States, Italy and Spain and spanned the acute and convalescent phases of COVID-19. The prospective study material was composed of cDNA or gDNA derived from T cells, B-cell-depleted T cells, or PBMCs. The samples were drawn from the first 160 participants of the ongoing ImmuneRACE study and from 950 to 1,500 subjects provided by 6 global collaborators. Where available, HLA class I and class II types were taken from metadata supplied by the sample provider and were not determined by assay-based typing. Subjects who had been exposed to COVID-19, were actively infected with it, or had recovered from it provided the deeply sampled blood TCRbeta repertoires that made up the dataset. Sample metadata almost always included a de-identified subject ID, COVID-19 status, age in years and sex. The repertoires were released in a freely available public database intended as a resource for research on the immune response to SARS-CoV-2.

In the case of this clone: Its antigen target is currently unknown. Nothing much larger sits one base from this clone, and base qualities are not available.

TCRbeta CDR3 regions were amplified from genomic DNA by means of the immunoSEQ Assay, a bias-controlled multiplex PCR. The original methods were these. Nucleated cell counts per sample were estimated from amplification of reference gene primers within the assay. Sequence reads were collapsed and filtered to measure the absolute abundance of every unique TCRbeta CDR3 rearrangement. For each sample, productive Simpson clonality was calculated as the square root of Simpson's diversity index across productive rearrangements. As stored in TCRdb, this immuneACCESS dataset retains in-frame rearrangements with V and J assigned. A fraction of the clones does not appear; measured against another copy, unresolved V genes explain less than half of the discrepancy, and the remainder lacks a known reason. V and J calls and clone size are as listed in that table; D and trimming were resolved from the DNA. In all, the sample holds roughly 80,000 clones, and 80% of those were seen once. The ten top clones hold more than 5% of the sample.

The paper as a whole reports these results and caveats: How much clinical and demographic metadata was included differed by source and by participant, and the metadata was provided uncurated.

The collaborating institutions used their own protocols to collect whole blood in K2EDTA tubes. For TCRbeta analysis, collaborators shipped samples as frozen whole blood, isolated PBMCs, or DNA extracted from either of those sample types. Including cysteine and phenylalanine, the CDR3 has 14 amino acids. Only the CDR3 region is kept as DNA, spanning 42 bases read in frame from base 1. V is pared back by 1 base and J by 1 base, with 7 bases lying between the germline termini. CDR1 and CDR2 (MNHNS, SASEGT) derive from the germline V gene. The sequenced sample consisted of peripheral blood. This chain joins TRBV6-1 to TRBJ1-1; there is no confident call for the D gene. The TCR sequence derives from a man aged 60-69 years with active or convalescent COVID-19. CDR3 loop: CASSEGQGNTEAFF. The sequenced DNA: TGTGCCAGCAGTGAAGGACAAGGGAACACTGAAGCTTTCTTT.